Presented here are 4 T cell receptor beta chains from one specimen sequenced in a study of blood T cell repertoires in COVID-19. TCRdb keeps only in-frame clones here, not all; method: immunoSEQ multiplex PCR. The sample lists about 230,000 clones, roughly 81% occurring once. Sample: peripheral blood. The receptor source for this set is a man aged 35 to 55 with acute or convalescent COVID-19.

J is TRBJ2-3 and V is TRBV5-1; 7 nucleotides agree with TRBD2. In germline, CDR1 is SGHRS, CDR2 YFSETQ. The J segment lost 0 bases and the V segment lost 1 base, leaving 14 bases of the junction unmatched. The CDR3 length is 19 residues. The CDR3 region is CASSLRPGLMISSTDTQYF. CDR3 DNA: TGCGCCAGCAGCTTGAGGCCGGGACTAATGATTTCTAGCACAGATACGCAGTATTTT.

This clone has more than one count but fewer than ten. The V call is TRBV3-1 (or the pseudogene TRBV3-2), the J call TRBJ2-7; D not certain. This CDR3 is 13 amino acids long. The germline V and J ends were trimmed by 10 bases and 1 base, with 14 bases remaining between them. CDR1 is LGHDT and CDR2 is YNNKEL in the germline V gene (reference sequence). CDR3 amino acids: CAIRLRPSYEQYF. CDR3 in DNA: TGTGCCATACGTTTGAGGCCATCCTACGAGCAGTACTTC.

The chain carries TRBV5-4 and TRBJ2-7; 9 bases are a match to TRBD1. Unmatched junction bases numbered 8, after V lost 3 bases and J lost 4 bases. The CDR3 has 15 amino acids. Germline V gives CDR1 SGHNT, CDR2 YYREEE (reference sequence). This CDR3 is CASSSVGTGMYEQYF. The CDR3, as DNA: TGTGCCAGCAGCTCTGTCGGGACAGGGATGTACGAGCAGTACTTC.

This clone was recorded only once. The V and J genes are TRBV18 and TRBJ2-3; D call uncertain. Germline assignment: CDR1 KGHSH and CDR2 LQKENI. V was pared by 3 bases and J by 0 bases, with 16 bases between. This CDR3 has 17 amino acids. The CDR3: CASSPVNTYSSTDTQYF. The CDR3 DNA reads TGTGCCAGCTCACCGGTAAATACATATTCGAGCACAGATACGCAGTATTTT.